This passage covers 9 T cell receptor beta chains from one sample sequenced in a study of blood T cell repertoires in COVID-19. Using immunoSEQ multiplex PCR, the repertoire was profiled, and TCRdb retains in-frame clones only, with some absent. The table lists over 25,000 clones, 88% of them singletons. Sample: peripheral blood. These receptors were collected from a human donor with active COVID-19. The donor label of this sample is uncertain.

The chain joins TRBV7-2 to TRBJ2-2, with D uncertain. The CDR3 runs 16 residues. In germline, CDR1 is SGHTA, CDR2 FQGNSA. Trimming left V 1 base short and J 5 bases short, with 14 bases between. CDR3 loop: CASSLGSMSATGELFF. The DNA of the CDR3 is TGTGCCAGCAGCTTAGGAAGTATGAGTGCGACCGGGGAGCTGTTTTTT.

The V gene is TRBV6-2 or TRBV6-3, the J gene TRBJ1-5; 7 bases agree with TRBD1. CDR1 is MNHEY and CDR2 is SVGEGT in the germline V gene. The CDR3 totals 14 residues. Unmatched junction bases numbered 9, after V lost 6 bases and J lost 7 bases. The CDR3 sequence: CASSPSRGWQPQHF. The CDR3 DNA follows: TGTGCCAGCAGCCCTTCCAGGGGGTGGCAGCCCCAGCATTTT.

CDR3 coding DNA: TGTGCCACCAGCCAGCCACAGGGACAGTTGGACGAGCAGTACTTC. This translates into CATSQPQGQLDEQYF. The chain uses TRBV24-1 and TRBJ2-7; 7 bases fit TRBD1. CDR3 length: 15 amino acids. V lost 7 bases to trimming and J lost 5 bases; unmatched junction nucleotides: 13. The germline gives CDR1 KGHDR, CDR2 SFDVKD.

The V and J genes are TRBV7-2 and TRBJ2-4; D may be TRBD1 (6 bases). Germline assignment: CDR1 SGHTA and CDR2 FQGNSA. Trimming shortened V by 1 base and J by 5 bases, and 12 bases separated the two germline ends. CDR3 size: 15 residues. The CDR3 here is CASSLGPDSQNIQYF. CDR3 coding DNA: TGTGCCAGCAGCTTAGGGCCGGACAGTCAAAACATTCAGTACTTC.

The chain uses TRBV2 and TRBJ2-6; a possible D gene is TRBD1 (6 bases). Trimming took 4 bases from V and 3 from J, leaving 13 bases between them. Germline lookup yields CDR1 SNHLY and CDR2 FYNNEI. The CDR3 has 16 residues. For the CDR3, the DNA is TGTGCCAGCAGTGGGGACACCGATTTTGGGGCCAACGTCCTGACTTTC. Translating it yields CASSGDTDFGANVLTF.

As for this clone: Other DNA sequences from this sample encode an identical CDR3 as well. The V gene is TRBV24-1, the J gene TRBJ1-2; D gene uncertain. The germline V gene has CDR1 KGHDR and CDR2 SFDVKD. V gave up 5 bases and J gave up 8 bases, with 11 bases separating them. The CDR3 sequence is 12 residues long. The CDR3 region is CATSGGVDGYTF. The CDR3 bases are TGTGCCACCAGTGGCGGCGTAGACGGCTACACCTTC.

This sequence joins TRBV4-1 and TRBJ2-7; 10 bases are shared with TRBD2. CDR1 is MGHRA, CDR2 YSYEKL, per germline. This CDR3 region has 18 residues. The J segment lost 0 bases and the V segment lost 0 bases, leaving 8 bases of the junction unmatched. CDR3 residues: CASSQDWGGLAASYEQYF. The DNA of the CDR3 is TGCGCCAGCAGCCAAGATTGGGGAGGACTAGCGGCCTCCTACGAGCAGTACTTC.

This clone was seen more than once but under ten times. In DNA, the CDR3 is TGTGCCAGCAGCCGCCGAGGCATCGGGGAGCTGTTTTTT. It yields the protein CASSRRGIGELFF. This chain joins TRBV13 and TRBJ2-2; D ambiguous. The V end was cut by 5 bases, the J end by 7 bases, with 11 bases between. Germline loops: CDR1 PRHDT, CDR2 FYEKMQ (reference sequence). The CDR3 extends over 13 amino acids. Filled out from reference TRBV13 and TRBJ2-2, the complete variable domain reads AAGVIQSPRHLIKEKRETATLKCYPIPRHDTVYWYQQGPGQDPQFLISFYEKMQSDKGSIPDRFSAQQFSDYHSELNMSSLELGDSALYFCASSRRGIGELFFGEGSRLTVL.

This sequence joins TRBV7-3 and TRBJ2-5; 11 bases are a match to TRBD1. V was clipped by 5 bases and J by 2 bases; unmatched bases: 7. The CDR3 consists of 16 residues. The germline gives CDR1 SGHTA, CDR2 FQGTGA. CDR3 nucleotide sequence: TGTGCCAGCAGCCTGGGGACAGGGGGAGGGCAAGAGACCCAGTACTTC. Protein sequence: CASSLGTGGGQETQYF.